One and the same sample provided the 6 T cell receptor beta chains below, sequenced in a study of blood T cell repertoires in COVID-19. TCRdb's copy holds only in-frame clones and misses some; the assay was immunoSEQ multiplex PCR. The profile shows some 250,000 clones, roughly four fifths of them singletons. Sequencing was done on a sample of PBMCs or T cells enriched from blood (not recorded which). The receptors shown here come from a man aged 35 to 55 who had recovered from COVID-19.

The J gene is TRBJ2-5, the V gene TRBV12-5; 11 nucleotides agree with TRBD1. The CDR3 spans 15 residues. The germline V gene has CDR1 LGHNT and CDR2 FRNRAP. The trim removed 5 bases at V and 1 base at J, leaving 3 bases unmatched. CDR3 in DNA: TGTGCTAGTGGTCCGGGGACAGGGGGCCAAGAGACCCAGTACTTC. Its translation: CASGPGTGGQETQYF.

This clone was observed a single time. The rearrangement joins TRBV5-4 to TRBJ1-4; D gene unclear. CDR3 size: 13 residues. Between the trimmed V and J ends, which lost 0 bases and 8 bases, there was a span of 8 bases. Germline V gene data show CDR1 as SGHNT and CDR2 as YYREEE (reference sequence). CDR3 residues: CASSLADKEKLFF. The CDR3 DNA reads as TGTGCCAGCAGCTTGGCAGATAAAGAAAAACTGTTTTTT.

The chain carries TRBV6-5 and TRBJ2-5; 7 bases match TRBD2. CDR1 is MNHEY, CDR2 SVGAGI, per germline. There are 13 residues in the CDR3. Losses at the gene ends were 7 bases for V and 4 bases for J; bases not matched to a gene: 6. CDR3 residues: CASIPSGSETQYF. The CDR3 DNA reads TGTGCCAGCATTCCTAGCGGTTCAGAGACCCAGTACTTC.

The chain joins TRBV7-2 to TRBJ1-3; a weak D match, TRBD1 (5 bases). Germline CDR1 reads SGHTA; CDR2 reads FQGNSA. Deletions cut 5 bases from V and 6 bases from J, with 17 bases between. The CDR3 is 15 residues long. In nucleotides, the CDR3 is TGTGCCAGCAGCCAACGGGCGGGGGAAACAAACACCATATATTTT. It yields the protein CASSQRAGETNTIYF. Supplemented by reference TRBV7-2 and TRBJ1-3, the full variable domain reads GAGVSQSPSNKVTEKGKDVELRCDPISGHTALYWYRQSLGQGLEFLIYFQGNSAPDKSGLPSDRFSAERTGGSVSTLTIQRTQQEDSAVYLCASSQRAGETNTIYFGEGSWLTVV.

This clone was counted a few times. The chain employs TRBV5-1 and TRBJ2-3; 7 nucleotides align to TRBD2. The CDR3 consists of 17 residues. V shed 1 base and J 2 bases; nucleotides not matched to a gene: 10. Per germline, CDR1 SGHRS and CDR2 YFSETQ. CDR3 coding DNA: TGCGCCAGCAGCTTGCCCTTTTCGAGACTAGCCACAGATACGCAGTATTTT. Its translation is CASSLPFSRLATDTQYF.

The chain recombines TRBV5-1 with TRBJ1-1; perhaps TRBD1 as D (5 bases). Per germline, CDR1 SGHRS and CDR2 YFSETQ. The CDR3 is made up of 15 amino acids. V lost 4 bases, J lost 1 base, and 14 bases lay in between. As DNA, the CDR3 is TGCGCCAGCAGCCCTATATTCGGACAGAACACTGAAGCTTTCTTT. This codes for CASSPIFGQNTEAFF.